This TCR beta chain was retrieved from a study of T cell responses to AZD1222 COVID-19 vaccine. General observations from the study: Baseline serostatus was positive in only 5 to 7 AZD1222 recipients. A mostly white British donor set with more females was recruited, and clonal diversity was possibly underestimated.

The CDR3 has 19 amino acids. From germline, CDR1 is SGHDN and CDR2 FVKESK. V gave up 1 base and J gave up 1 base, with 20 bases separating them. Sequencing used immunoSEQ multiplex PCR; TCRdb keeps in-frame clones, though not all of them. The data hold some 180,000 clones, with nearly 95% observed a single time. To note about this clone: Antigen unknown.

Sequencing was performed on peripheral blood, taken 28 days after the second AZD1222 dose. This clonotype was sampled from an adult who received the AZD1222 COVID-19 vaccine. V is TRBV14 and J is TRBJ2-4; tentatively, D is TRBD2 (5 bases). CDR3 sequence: CASSQGGFVAPLAKNIQYF. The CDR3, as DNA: TGTGCCAGCAGCCAAGGGGGTTTCGTAGCGCCCCTTGCCAAAAACATTCAGTACTTC.